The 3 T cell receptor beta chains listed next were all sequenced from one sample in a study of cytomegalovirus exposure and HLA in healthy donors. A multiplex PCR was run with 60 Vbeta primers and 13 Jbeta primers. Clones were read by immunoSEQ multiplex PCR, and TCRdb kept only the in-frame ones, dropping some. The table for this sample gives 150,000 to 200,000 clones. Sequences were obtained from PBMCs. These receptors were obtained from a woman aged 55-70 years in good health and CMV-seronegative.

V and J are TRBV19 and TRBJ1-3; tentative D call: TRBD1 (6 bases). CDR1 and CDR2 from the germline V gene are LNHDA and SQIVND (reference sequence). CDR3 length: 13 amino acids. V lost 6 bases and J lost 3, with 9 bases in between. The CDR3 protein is CASSIRGGNTIYF. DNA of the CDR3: TGTGCCAGTAGCATCAGGGGTGGAAACACCATATATTTT.

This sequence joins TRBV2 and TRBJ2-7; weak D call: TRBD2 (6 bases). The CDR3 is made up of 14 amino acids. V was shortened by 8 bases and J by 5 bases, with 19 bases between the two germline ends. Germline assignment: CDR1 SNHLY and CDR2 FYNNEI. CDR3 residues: CASFSAEGSHEQYF. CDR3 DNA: TGTGCCAGCTTCTCAGCGGAGGGAAGTCACGAGCAGTACTTC.

CDR3 sequence reads: CASSYRASGTTGQYF. CDR3 sequence (DNA): TGTGCCAGCAGTTACCGGGCTAGCGGGACTACCGGGCAGTACTTC. The chain recombines TRBV6-5 with TRBJ2-7, with 9 bases matching TRBD2. Germline V lookup: CDR1 MNHEY, CDR2 SVGAGI. V lost 2 bases and J lost 9; bases outside the gene matches: 11. The CDR3 loop spans 15 amino acids.